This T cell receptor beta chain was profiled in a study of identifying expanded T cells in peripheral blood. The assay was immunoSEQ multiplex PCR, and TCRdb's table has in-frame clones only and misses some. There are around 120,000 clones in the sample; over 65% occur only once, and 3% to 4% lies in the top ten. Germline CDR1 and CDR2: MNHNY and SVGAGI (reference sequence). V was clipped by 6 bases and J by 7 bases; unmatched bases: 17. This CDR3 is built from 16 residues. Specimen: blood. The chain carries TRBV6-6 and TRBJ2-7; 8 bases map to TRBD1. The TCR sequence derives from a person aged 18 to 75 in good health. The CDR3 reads CASSYRTGPSLREQYF. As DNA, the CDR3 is TGTGCCAGCAGCTACCGGACAGGGCCCTCTTTGAGGGAGCAGTACTTC.